This T cell receptor (beta chain) originates from a study of CD8+ T cells in alopecia areata. Extracted RNA was reverse transcribed, and the resulting cDNA served as sequencing template. Measured with immunoSEQ multiplex PCR; TCRdb has only the in-frame clones, and not every one. The sample contains 95,000 to 110,000 clones, around 84% of which appear only once. Treatment meaning: oral pan-JAK inhibitor, 5-10 mg twice daily. The CDR3 is 18 amino acids. CDR1 and CDR2 (germline): LGHNT, FRNRAP. V gave up 5 bases and J gave up 3 bases; unmatched junction bases: 15. This chain joins TRBV12-5 and TRBJ2-1; 8 nucleotides align to TRBD2. The clonotype originates from a human donor with alopecia areata. Sequenced here: CD8+ T cells sorted from blood, sampled at week 24, from a patient treated with tofacitinib. The CDR3 bases are TGTGCTAGTGGTCTAACCTTTTCCGGCGGGGGGCACTACAATGAGCAGTTCTTC. It encodes CASGLTFSGGGHYNEQFF.